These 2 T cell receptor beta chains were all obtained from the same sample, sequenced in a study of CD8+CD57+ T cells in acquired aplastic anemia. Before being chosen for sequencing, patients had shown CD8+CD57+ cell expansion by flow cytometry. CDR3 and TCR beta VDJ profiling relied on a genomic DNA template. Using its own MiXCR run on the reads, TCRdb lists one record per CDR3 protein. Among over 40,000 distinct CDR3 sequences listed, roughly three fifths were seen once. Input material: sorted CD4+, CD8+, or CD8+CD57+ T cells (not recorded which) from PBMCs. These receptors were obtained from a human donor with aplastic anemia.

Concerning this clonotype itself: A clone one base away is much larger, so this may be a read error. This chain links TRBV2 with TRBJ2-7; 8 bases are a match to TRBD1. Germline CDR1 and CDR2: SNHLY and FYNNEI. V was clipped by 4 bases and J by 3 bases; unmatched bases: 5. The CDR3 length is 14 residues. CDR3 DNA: TGTGCCAGCAGTGCGGACAGGGCCGGCTACGAGCAGTACTTC. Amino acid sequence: CASSADRAGYEQYF.

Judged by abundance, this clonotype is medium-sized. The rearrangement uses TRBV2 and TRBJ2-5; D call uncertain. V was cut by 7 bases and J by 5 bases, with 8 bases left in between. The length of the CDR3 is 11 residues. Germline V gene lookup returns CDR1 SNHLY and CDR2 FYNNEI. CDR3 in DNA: TGTGCCAGCATGACGGCGGAGACCCAGTACTTC. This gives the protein CASMTAETQYF.